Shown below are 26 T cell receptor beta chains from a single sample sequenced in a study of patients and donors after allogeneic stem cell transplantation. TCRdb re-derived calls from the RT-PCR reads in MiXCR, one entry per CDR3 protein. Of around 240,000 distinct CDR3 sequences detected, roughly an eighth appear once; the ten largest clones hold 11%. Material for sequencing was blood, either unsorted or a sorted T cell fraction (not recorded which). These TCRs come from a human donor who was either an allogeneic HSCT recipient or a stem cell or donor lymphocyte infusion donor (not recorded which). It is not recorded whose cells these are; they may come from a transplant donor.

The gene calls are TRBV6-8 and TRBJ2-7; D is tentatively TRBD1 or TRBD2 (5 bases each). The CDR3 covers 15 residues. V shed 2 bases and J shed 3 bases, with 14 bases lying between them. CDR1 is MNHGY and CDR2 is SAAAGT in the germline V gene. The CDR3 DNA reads TGTGCCAGCAGTTACGCCCGGGACCCATACTACGAGCAGTACTTC. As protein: CASSYARDPYYEQYF.

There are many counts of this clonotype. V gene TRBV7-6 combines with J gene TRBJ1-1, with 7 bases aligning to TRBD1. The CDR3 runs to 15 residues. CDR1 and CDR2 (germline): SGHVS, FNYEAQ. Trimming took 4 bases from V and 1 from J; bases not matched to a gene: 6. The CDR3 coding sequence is TGTGCCAGCAGCTACTTACAGGGGCAGAACACTGAAGCTTTCTTT. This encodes CASSYLQGQNTEAFF.

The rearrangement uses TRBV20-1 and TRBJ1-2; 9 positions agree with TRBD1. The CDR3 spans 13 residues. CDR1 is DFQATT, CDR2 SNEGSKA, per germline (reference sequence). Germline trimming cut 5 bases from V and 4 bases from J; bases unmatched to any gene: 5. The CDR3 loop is CSARKTGGYGYTF. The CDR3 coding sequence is TGCAGTGCTCGCAAGACAGGGGGCTATGGCTACACCTTC.

The CDR3, as DNA: TGTGCCAGCTCACCGTATCGGTTAGCGGAGACTATAATGTACAATGAGCAGTTCTTC. The encoded protein is CASSPYRLAETIMYNEQFF. The chain is built from TRBV18 and TRBJ2-1; D is possibly TRBD2 (6 bases). CDR1 and CDR2 from the germline V gene are KGHSH and LQKENI. Deletions cut 3 bases from V and 4 bases from J, with 25 bases between. The CDR3 runs to 19 residues.

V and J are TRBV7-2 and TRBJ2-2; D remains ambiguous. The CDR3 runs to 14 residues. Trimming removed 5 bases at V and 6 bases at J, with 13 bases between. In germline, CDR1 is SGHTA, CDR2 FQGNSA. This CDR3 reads CASSPTPAAGELFF. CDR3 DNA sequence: TGTGCCAGCAGCCCGACCCCCGCGGCCGGGGAGCTGTTTTTT. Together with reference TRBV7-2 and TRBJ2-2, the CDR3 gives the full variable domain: GAGVSQSPSNKVTEKGKDVELRCDPISGHTALYWYRQSLGQGLEFLIYFQGNSAPDKSGLPSDRFSAERTGGSVSTLTIQRTQQEDSAVYLCASSPTPAAGELFFGEGSRLTVL.

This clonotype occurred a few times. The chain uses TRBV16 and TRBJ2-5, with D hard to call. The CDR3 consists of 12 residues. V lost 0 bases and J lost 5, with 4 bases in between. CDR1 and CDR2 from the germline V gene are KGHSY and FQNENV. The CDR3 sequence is CASSQSLETQYF. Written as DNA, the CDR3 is TGTGCCAGCAGCCAATCATTGGAGACCCAGTACTTC.

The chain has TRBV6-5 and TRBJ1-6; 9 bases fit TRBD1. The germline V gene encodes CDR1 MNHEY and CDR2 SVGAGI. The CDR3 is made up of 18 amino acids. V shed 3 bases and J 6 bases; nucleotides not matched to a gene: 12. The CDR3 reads CASSYRVPWDRANSPLHF. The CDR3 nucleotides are TGTGCCAGCAGTTATCGAGTCCCCTGGGACAGGGCTAATTCACCCCTCCACTTT.

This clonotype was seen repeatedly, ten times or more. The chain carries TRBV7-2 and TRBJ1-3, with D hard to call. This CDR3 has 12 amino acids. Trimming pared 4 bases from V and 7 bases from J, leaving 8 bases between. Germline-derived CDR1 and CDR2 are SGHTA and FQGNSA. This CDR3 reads CASSSQTNTIYF. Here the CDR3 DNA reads TGTGCCAGCAGCTCCCAGACTAACACCATATATTTT.

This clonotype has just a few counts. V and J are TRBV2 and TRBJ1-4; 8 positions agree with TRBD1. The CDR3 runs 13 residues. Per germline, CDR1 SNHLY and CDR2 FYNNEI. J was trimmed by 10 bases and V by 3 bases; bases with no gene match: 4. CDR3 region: CASSEAGGGKLFF. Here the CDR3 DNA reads TGTGCCAGCAGTGAGGCAGGGGGCGGAAAACTGTTTTTT.

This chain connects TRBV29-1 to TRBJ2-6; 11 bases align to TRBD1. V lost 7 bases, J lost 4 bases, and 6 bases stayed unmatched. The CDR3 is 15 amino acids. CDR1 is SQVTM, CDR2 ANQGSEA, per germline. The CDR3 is CSARTGGTGANVLTF. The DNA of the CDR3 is TGCAGCGCGCGGACAGGGGGCACGGGGGCCAACGTCCTGACTTTC.

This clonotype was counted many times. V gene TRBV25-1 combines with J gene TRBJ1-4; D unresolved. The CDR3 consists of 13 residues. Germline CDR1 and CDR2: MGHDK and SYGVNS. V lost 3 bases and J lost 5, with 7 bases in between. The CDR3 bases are TGTGCCAGCAGTGATTGGAGGAATGAAAAACTGTTTTTT. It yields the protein CASSDWRNEKLFF.

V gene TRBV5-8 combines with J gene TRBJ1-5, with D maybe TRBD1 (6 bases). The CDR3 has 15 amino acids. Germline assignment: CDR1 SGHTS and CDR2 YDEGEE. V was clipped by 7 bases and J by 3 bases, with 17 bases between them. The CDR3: CASHNLRGYNQPQHF. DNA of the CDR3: TGTGCCAGCCATAACCTCAGGGGCTACAATCAGCCCCAGCATTTT.

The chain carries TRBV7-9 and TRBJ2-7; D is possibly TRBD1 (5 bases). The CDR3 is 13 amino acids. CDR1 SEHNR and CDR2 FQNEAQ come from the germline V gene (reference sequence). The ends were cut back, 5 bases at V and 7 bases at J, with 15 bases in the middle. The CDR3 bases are TGTGCCAGCAGCGACGGCACAGGTTGGGAGCAGTACTTC. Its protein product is CASSDGTGWEQYF.

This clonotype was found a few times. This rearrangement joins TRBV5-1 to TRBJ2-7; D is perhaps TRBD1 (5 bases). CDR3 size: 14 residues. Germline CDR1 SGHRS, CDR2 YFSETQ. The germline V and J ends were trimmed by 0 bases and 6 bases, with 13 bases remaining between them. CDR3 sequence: CASSLAMTVPEQYF. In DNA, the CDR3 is TGCGCCAGCAGCTTGGCCATGACAGTTCCCGAGCAGTACTTC.

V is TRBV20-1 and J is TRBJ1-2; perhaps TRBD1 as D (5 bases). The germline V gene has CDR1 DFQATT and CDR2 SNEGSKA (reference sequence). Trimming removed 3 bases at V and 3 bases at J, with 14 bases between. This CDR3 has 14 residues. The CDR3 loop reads CSASPSTGHYGYTF. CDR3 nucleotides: TGCAGTGCTAGCCCCTCCACGGGACACTATGGCTACACCTTC.

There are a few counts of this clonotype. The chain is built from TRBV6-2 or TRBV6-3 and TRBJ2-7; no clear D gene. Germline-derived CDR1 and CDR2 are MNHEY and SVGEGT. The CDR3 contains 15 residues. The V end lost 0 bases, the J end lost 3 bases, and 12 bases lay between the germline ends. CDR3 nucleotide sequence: TGTGCCAGCAGTTACTCGAAAGGCTCACACTACGAGCAGTACTTC. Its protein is CASSYSKGSHYEQYF.

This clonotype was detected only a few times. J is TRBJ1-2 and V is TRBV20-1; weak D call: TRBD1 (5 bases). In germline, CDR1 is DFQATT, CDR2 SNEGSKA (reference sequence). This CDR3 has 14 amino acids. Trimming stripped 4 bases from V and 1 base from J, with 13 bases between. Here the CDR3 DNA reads TGCAGTGCTAAACGGGACGGCGGTAACTATGGCTACACCTTC. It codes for CSAKRDGGNYGYTF.

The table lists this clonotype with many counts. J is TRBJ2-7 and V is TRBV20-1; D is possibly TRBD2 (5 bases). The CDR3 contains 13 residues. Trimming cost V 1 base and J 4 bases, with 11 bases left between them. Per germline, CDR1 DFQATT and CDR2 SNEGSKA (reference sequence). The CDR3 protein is CSARGLAGYEQYF. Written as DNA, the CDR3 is TGCAGTGCTAGAGGGTTGGCGGGTTACGAGCAGTACTTC.

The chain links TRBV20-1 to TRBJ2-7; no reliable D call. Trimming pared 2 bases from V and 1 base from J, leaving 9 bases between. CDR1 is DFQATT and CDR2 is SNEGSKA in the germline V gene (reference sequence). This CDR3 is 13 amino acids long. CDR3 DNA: TGCAGTGCTAGATCCGACCGATCCTACGAGCAGTACTTC. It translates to CSARSDRSYEQYF.

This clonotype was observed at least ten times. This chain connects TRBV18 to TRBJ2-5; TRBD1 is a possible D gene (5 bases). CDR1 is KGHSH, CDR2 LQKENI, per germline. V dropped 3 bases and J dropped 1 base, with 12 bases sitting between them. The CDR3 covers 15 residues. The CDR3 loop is CASSPPAGIQETQYF. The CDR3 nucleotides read TGTGCCAGCTCACCCCCGGCAGGGATCCAAGAGACCCAGTACTTC.

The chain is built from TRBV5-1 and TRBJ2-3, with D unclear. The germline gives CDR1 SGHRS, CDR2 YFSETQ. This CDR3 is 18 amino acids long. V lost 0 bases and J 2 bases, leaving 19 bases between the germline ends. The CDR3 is CASSLDTGLGWDTDTQYF. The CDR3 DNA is TGCGCCAGCAGCTTGGATACCGGGCTAGGATGGGACACAGATACGCAGTATTTT.

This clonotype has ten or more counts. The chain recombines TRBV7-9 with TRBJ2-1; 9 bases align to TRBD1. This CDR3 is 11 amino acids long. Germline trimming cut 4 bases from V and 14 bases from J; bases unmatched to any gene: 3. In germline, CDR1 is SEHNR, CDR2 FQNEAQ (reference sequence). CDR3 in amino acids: CASSSGTGKFF. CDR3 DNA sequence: TGTGCCAGCAGCTCCGGGACAGGGAAGTTCTTC. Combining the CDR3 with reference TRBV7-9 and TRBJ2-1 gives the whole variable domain DTGVSQNPRHKITKRGQNVTFRCDPISEHNRLYWYRQTLGQGPEFLTYFQNEAQLEKSRLLSDRFSAERPKGSFSTLEIQRTEQGDSAMYLCASSSGTGKFFGPGTRLTVL.

Here the CDR3 DNA reads TGTGCCAGCAGCTTGAACGGGTTATATCAAGAGACCCAGTACTTC. Amino acids: CASSLNGLYQETQYF. The chain is built from TRBV7-8 and TRBJ2-5; D gene uncertain. The V gene lost 3 bases and the J gene lost 2 bases, with 13 bases spanning the gap. The CDR3 sequence is 15 residues long. Per germline, CDR1 SGHVS and CDR2 FQNEAQ.

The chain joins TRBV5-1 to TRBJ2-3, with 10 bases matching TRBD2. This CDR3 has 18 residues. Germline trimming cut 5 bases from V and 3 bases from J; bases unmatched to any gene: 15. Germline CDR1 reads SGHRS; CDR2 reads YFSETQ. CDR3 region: CASSSGLAVNSLTDTQYF. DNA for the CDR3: TGCGCCAGCAGTTCCGGACTAGCGGTTAATTCTTTAACAGATACGCAGTATTTT.

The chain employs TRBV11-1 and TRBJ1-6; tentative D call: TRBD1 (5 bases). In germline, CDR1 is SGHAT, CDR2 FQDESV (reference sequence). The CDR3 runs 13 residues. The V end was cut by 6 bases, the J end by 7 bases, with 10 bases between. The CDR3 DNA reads TGTGCCAGCAGTAGCGACAGAAATTCACCCCTCCACTTT. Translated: CASSSDRNSPLHF.

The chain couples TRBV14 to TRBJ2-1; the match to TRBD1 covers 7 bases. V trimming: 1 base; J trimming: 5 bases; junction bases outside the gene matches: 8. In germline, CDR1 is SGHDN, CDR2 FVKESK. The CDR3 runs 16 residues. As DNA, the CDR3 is TGTGCCAGCAGCCAAGTGGTAGGGGGCAGTGACAATGAGCAGTTCTTC. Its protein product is CASSQVVGGSDNEQFF.